The 25 T cell receptor beta chains presented below share a single source sample, sequenced in a study of vaccination and CD4 T cells after COVID-19. At the Johns Hopkins FTIC core, DNA taken from cultured CD4+ T cells was sequenced by way of the Oncomine TCR Beta short-read assay. TCRdb re-called the PCR reads with MiXCR, one entry per CDR3 protein. The table includes around 10,000 distinct CDR3 sequences, about 38% detected once. As for treatment: approximately nine-day PBMC culture with coronavirus spike peptide pools or control peptides (ViraFEST assay). No antigens are known for them. Source material: CD4+ T cells from blood, cultured in vitro. The source of these receptors is a human donor who had recovered from COVID-19.

This clonotype was picked up a small number of times. The chain joins TRBV12-3 or TRBV12-4 to TRBJ2-7; 7 bases match TRBD2. V lost 6 bases and J lost 3; bases outside the gene matches: 8. The CDR3 has 14 amino acids. The CDR3 DNA is TGTGCCAGCAGGCTCACCGGGGGGAACTACGAGCAGTACTTC. Protein product: CASRLTGGNYEQYF.

The table lists this clonotype with a few counts. The CDR3 loop reads CATSRDSRSGNTIYF. The CDR3 nucleotides read TGTGCCACCAGCAGAGATAGCCGTTCTGGAAACACCATATATTTT. The rearrangement joins TRBV15 to TRBJ1-3; D not certain. The CDR3 runs to 15 residues. The germline V and J ends were trimmed by 0 bases and 1 base, with 7 bases remaining between them. Germline CDR1 reads LNHNV; CDR2 reads YYDKDF (reference sequence).

The DNA of the CDR3 is TGTGCCAGTAGTATCCTCGGTGCGGGGGTGGGGGCCAATGAGCAGTTCTTC. Its protein product is CASSILGAGVGANEQFF. The chain combines TRBV19 with TRBJ2-1, with a weak D call TRBD2 (7 bases). Between the trimmed V and J ends, which lost 3 bases and 6 bases, there was a span of 21 bases. Germline V gene sequence: CDR1 LNHDA, CDR2 SQIVND (reference sequence). This CDR3 has 17 residues.

This clonotype was found a few times. The chain carries TRBV2 and TRBJ1-5; D not certain. The germline V gene encodes CDR1 SNHLY and CDR2 FYNNEI. Trimming took off 4 bases at V and 0 bases at J, with 10 bases between the two ends. The CDR3 contains 15 residues. The CDR3 loop reads CASSGTVNSNQPQHF. CDR3 in DNA: TGTGCCAGCAGTGGCACAGTCAATAGCAATCAGCCCCAGCATTTT.

A few counts support this clonotype. This chain uses TRBV19 with TRBJ2-2; no reliable D call. The CDR3 extends over 13 amino acids. The V gene lost 9 bases and the J gene lost 4 bases, with 12 bases spanning the gap. Germline V CDR1 and CDR2: LNHDA, SQIVND (reference sequence). The CDR3 region is CASTDWGTGELFF. The DNA of the CDR3 is TGTGCCAGCACCGACTGGGGCACCGGGGAGCTGTTTTTT.

This clonotype is deemed hyperexpanded. The chain combines TRBV6-1 with TRBJ1-2; the D gene is possibly TRBD1 (5 bases). The CDR3 is 14 residues long. CDR1 and CDR2 from the germline V gene are MNHNS and SASEGT. Trimming took off 6 bases at V and 4 bases at J, with 15 bases between the two ends. Here the CDR3 DNA reads TGTGCCAGCAGCGCGGACAAAGCCCCCTATGGCTACACCTTC. Amino acids: CASSADKAPYGYTF.

The gene calls are TRBV28 and TRBJ2-7; perhaps D is TRBD1 or TRBD2 (5 bases each). V was pared by 3 bases and J by 3 bases, with 9 bases between. The V gene's germline CDR1 is MDHEN and CDR2 SYDVKM. The CDR3 extends over 13 amino acids. The CDR3 DNA is TGTGCCAGCAGTTTCCCAGGGAGCTACGAGCAGTACTTC. This translates into CASSFPGSYEQYF. Complete variable domain (other parts from reference TRBV28 and TRBJ2-7): DVKVTQSSRYLVKRTGEKVFLECVQDMDHENMFWYRQDPGLGLRLIYFSYDVKMKEKGDIPEGYSVSREKKERFSLILESASTNQTSMYLCASSFPGSYEQYFGPGTRLTVT.

The genes are TRBV10-1 and TRBJ2-1; 13 bases are shared with TRBD2. The length of the CDR3 is 14 residues. Unmatched junction bases numbered 8, after V lost 10 bases and J lost 8 bases. Germline assignment: CDR1 WNHNN and CDR2 SYGVQD (reference sequence). DNA for the CDR3: TGCGCCAACCGAACTAGCGGGGGGGCCGATGAGCAGTTCTTC. Encoded protein: CANRTSGGADEQFF.

This clonotype was detected a few times. The V call is TRBV5-4, the J call TRBJ2-7; D remains ambiguous. Germline CDR1 is SGHNT and CDR2 is YYREEE (reference sequence). There are 14 residues in the CDR3. Trimming pared 1 base from V and 1 base from J, leaving 9 bases between. The CDR3 region has the DNA TGTGCCAGCAGCTTGCAGATGGGTTCCTACGAGCAGTACTTC. This gives the protein CASSLQMGSYEQYF.

The rearrangement uses TRBV30 and TRBJ2-5, with TRBD2 matching 7 bases. The CDR3 extends over 15 amino acids. The germline gives CDR1 GTSNPN, CDR2 SVGIG (reference sequence). J lost 3 bases, V lost 2 bases, and 9 bases had no gene match. CDR3 region: CAWSLGGPTKETQYF. The CDR3 DNA follows: TGTGCCTGGAGTCTGGGAGGGCCAACGAAAGAGACCCAGTACTTC.

This clonotype was found a few times. This sequence joins TRBV2 and TRBJ2-3; 8 bases line up with TRBD2. J was trimmed by 8 bases and V by 7 bases; bases with no gene match: 8. Germline V gene sequence: CDR1 SNHLY, CDR2 FYNNEI. The CDR3 is made up of 13 amino acids. The CDR3 spells CASMAGGRSTQYF. The CDR3 nucleotides are TGTGCCAGCATGGCGGGGGGAAGAAGTACGCAGTATTTT.

In this sample, this clonotype turned up a few times. The rearrangement links TRBV7-3 to TRBJ2-2; D is unclear. CDR1 SGHTA and CDR2 FQGTGA come from the germline V gene. This CDR3 is built from 12 residues. The germline V and J ends were trimmed by 8 bases and 5 bases, with 9 bases remaining between them. CDR3 loop: CASGVWTGELFF. DNA of the CDR3: TGTGCCAGCGGGGTATGGACCGGGGAGCTGTTTTTT.

This clonotype is categorized as large. V gene TRBV28 combines with J gene TRBJ2-2, with D possibly matching TRBD1 (6 bases). Trimming left V 10 bases short and J 4 bases short, with 22 bases between. The CDR3 is made up of 16 amino acids. Germline loops: CDR1 MDHEN, CDR2 SYDVKM. The CDR3 DNA reads as TGTGCCACCTACCCAACATCCGGGACAAGCACCGGGGAGCTGTTTTTT. Translation gives CATYPTSGTSTGELFF.

This clonotype was seen a handful of times. The chain has TRBV19 and TRBJ2-2, with TRBD2 matching over 10 bases. Trimming cost V 9 bases and J 3 bases; bases outside gene matches: 10. Germline lookup yields CDR1 LNHDA and CDR2 SQIVND (reference sequence). This CDR3 is 16 amino acids long. The CDR3 region has the DNA TGTGCCAGCAGGACTCTAGCGGGAGTTTACACCGGGGAGCTGTTTTTT. Translation gives CASRTLAGVYTGELFF.

This clonotype has more than one count but fewer than ten. The J gene is TRBJ1-2, the V gene TRBV29-1, with TRBD1 matching over 7 bases. The CDR3 consists of 12 residues. V was pared by 8 bases and J by 3 bases, with 6 bases of the junction left unmatched. The germline gives CDR1 SQVTM, CDR2 ANQGSEA. In nucleotides, the CDR3 is TGCAGCACTATCAGGGGGGACTATGGCTACACCTTC. Protein: CSTIRGDYGYTF. The variable domain in full, with the rest retrieved from reference TRBV29-1 and TRBJ1-2, is SAVISQKPSRDICQRGTSLTIQCQVDSQVTMMFWYRQQPGQSLTLIATANQGSEATYESGFVIDKFPISRPNLTFSTLTVSNMSPEDSSIYLCSTIRGDYGYTFGSGTRLTVV.

The CDR3 here is CSARATVWYGYTF. The CDR3 bases are TGCAGTGCTAGAGCAACCGTCTGGTATGGCTACACCTTC. This chain joins TRBV20-1 and TRBJ1-2; D is ambiguous. The germline V gene encodes CDR1 DFQATT and CDR2 SNEGSKA (reference sequence). This CDR3 has 13 amino acids. Trimming pared 1 base from V and 5 bases from J, leaving 11 bases between.

The V call is TRBV6-2 or TRBV6-3, the J call TRBJ1-3; 11 bases fit TRBD1. This CDR3 region has 15 residues. With V trimmed by 4 bases and J by 5 bases, 4 bases remained unmatched. Germline CDR1 and CDR2: MNHEY and SVGEGT. The CDR3 bases are TGTGCCAGCAGTTCTAGGACAGGGGGCCGAAACACCATATATTTT. Its protein is CASSSRTGGRNTIYF.

This chain connects TRBV5-4 to TRBJ2-1; perhaps TRBD2 as D (6 bases). Germline CDR1 is SGHNT and CDR2 is YYREEE (reference sequence). This CDR3 comprises 12 residues. V shed 4 bases and J shed 15 bases, with 17 bases lying between them. The DNA of the CDR3 is TGTGCCAGCAGCCGCGTGGAGGGCCATACGTTCTTC. This encodes CASSRVEGHTFF. Using reference TRBV5-4 and TRBJ2-1 for the parts outside the CDR3, the full variable domain is ETGVTQSPTHLIKTRGQQVTLRCSSQSGHNTVSWYQQALGQGPQFIFQYYREEENGRGNFPPRFSGLQFPNYSSELNVNALELDDSALYLCASSRVEGHTFFGPGTRLTVL.

The sample holds a few counts of this clonotype. The chain couples TRBV7-2 to TRBJ2-3, with 9 bases lining up with TRBD1. The V gene end was trimmed by 1 base and the J gene end by 7 bases; junction bases not matched to a gene: 12. There are 17 residues in the CDR3. CDR1 and CDR2 from the germline V gene are SGHTA and FQGNSA. In DNA form, the CDR3 reads TGTGCCAGCAGCTTAGGAGCAACAGGGGACAGGGTGTATACGCAGTATTTT. Its protein is CASSLGATGDRVYTQYF. The complete variable domain, with remaining parts taken from reference TRBV7-2 and TRBJ2-3, reads GAGVSQSPSNKVTEKGKDVELRCDPISGHTALYWYRQSLGQGLEFLIYFQGNSAPDKSGLPSDRFSAERTGGSVSTLTIQRTQQEDSAVYLCASSLGATGDRVYTQYFGPGTRLTVL.

The J gene is TRBJ1-3, the V gene TRBV4-1; tentatively, D is TRBD1 (6 bases). Germline V gives CDR1 MGHRA, CDR2 YSYEKL. This CDR3 spans 18 amino acids. V lost 0 bases, J lost 0 bases, and 15 bases lay in between. CDR3: CASSQDLRGASSGNTIYF. The CDR3 DNA follows: TGCGCCAGCAGCCAAGATCTGAGGGGGGCCTCCTCTGGAAACACCATATATTTT.

The chain joins TRBV20-1 to TRBJ2-3, with TRBD1 matching over 10 bases. Germline V lookup: CDR1 DFQATT, CDR2 SNEGSKA (reference sequence). After removal of 4 bases from V and 2 bases from J, the junction contained 12 bases not matched to a gene. The CDR3 runs 17 residues. CDR3 bases: TGCAGTGCTAACAGAGCGGGACAGGGGATATCCACAGATACGCAGTATTTT. Protein sequence: CSANRAGQGISTDTQYF.

The rearrangement links TRBV6-5 to TRBJ2-2, with 12 nucleotides matching TRBD2. CDR3 size: 15 residues. Germline trimming cut 6 bases from V and 5 bases from J; bases unmatched to any gene: 4. Germline CDR1 MNHEY, CDR2 SVGAGI. The CDR3 here is CASSLLAGGTGELFF. The CDR3, as DNA: TGTGCCAGCAGCTTACTAGCGGGGGGAACCGGGGAGCTGTTTTTT.

The rearrangement joins TRBV30 to TRBJ2-1; D remains ambiguous. The germline CDR1 and CDR2 sequences are GTSNPN and SVGIG (reference sequence). The ends were cut back, 4 bases at V and 9 bases at J, with 13 bases in the middle. The CDR3 is 12 residues long. DNA for the CDR3: TGTGCCTGGACTAGTCGCCTAGGTGAGCAGTTCTTC. Translating gives CAWTSRLGEQFF.

In regard to this clonotype: Its ends do not fully match the called genes, so a read error is possible. The chain combines TRBV19 with TRBJ1-3; 9 nucleotides line up with TRBD1. This CDR3 is 16 amino acids long. The germline CDR1 and CDR2 sequences are LNHDA and SQIVND (reference sequence). The CDR3: CASRIPGQGPGNTIYF. The CDR3 region has the DNA TGTGCCAGTCGTATCCCGGGACAGGGACCTGGAAACACCATATATTTT.

This chain uses TRBV7-8 with TRBJ1-1, with a weak D call TRBD1 (6 bases). There are 15 residues in the CDR3. Trimming took off 2 bases at V and 5 bases at J, with 15 bases between the two ends. CDR1 is SGHVS, CDR2 FQNEAQ, per germline. This CDR3 reads CASSLPRGLRTEAFF. CDR3 bases: TGTGCCAGCAGCTTACCTCGGGGGCTTAGGACTGAAGCTTTCTTT.